This T cell receptor (beta chain) was obtained from a study of response to subunit inactivated influenza vaccine. In germline, CDR1 is SQVTM, CDR2 ANQGSEA. The CDR3 is 14 amino acids. Trimming shortened V by 7 bases and J by 6 bases, and 20 bases separated the two germline ends. TCRdb fed the RT-PCR reads into MiXCR, producing one record per CDR3 protein. The sample carries under 200,000 distinct CDR3 sequences, approximately 12% recorded once. These data were also reused for a study on T cells expressing NK-cell markers. That study reports: Beta-chain TCR cDNA was generated via 5'RACE template switching with UMIs.

Sequencing used CD8+ T cells sorted from PBMCs, obtained roughly 13 days after vaccination. The V call is TRBV29-1, the J call TRBJ2-3; D possibly corresponds to TRBD2 (6 bases). The receptor's source is a middle-aged man who received an inactivated influenza vaccine. This CDR3 reads CSARLGLGSDTQYF. In DNA form, the CDR3 reads TGCAGCGCCCGACTAGGCCTTGGGTCTGATACGCAGTATTTT.